The T cell receptor (beta chain) under discussion was sequenced for a study of T cell responses to AZD1222 COVID-19 vaccine. Whole-study results and caveats: It was only after the peak T cell response that any repertoires were sampled. Reportedly, nearly half the spike-specific TCRs target unmutated variant regions. Increased Spike-specific TCR breadth and depth were observed after two AZD1222 doses.

CDR1 MDHEN and CDR2 SYDVKM come from the germline V gene. The junction had 16 bases not matched to a gene; V was cut back by 7 bases and J by 5 bases. The CDR3 consists of 17 residues. With regard to this clone: Its antigen remains unknown.

The protocol was immunoSEQ multiplex PCR, while the TCRdb copy is restricted to in-frame clones and leaves out a portion. The sample lists some 110,000 clones, over 90% occurring once. The rearrangement links TRBV28 to TRBJ2-5, with 10 bases matching TRBD2. This sequence was found in an adult in good health. The starting material was peripheral blood, obtained on day 0 of AZD1222 vaccination. CDR3 bases: TGTGCCAGCACGGCTAGCGGGAGCCGTACCCTAAACGAGACCCAGTACTTC. Encoded protein: CASTASGSRTLNETQYF.